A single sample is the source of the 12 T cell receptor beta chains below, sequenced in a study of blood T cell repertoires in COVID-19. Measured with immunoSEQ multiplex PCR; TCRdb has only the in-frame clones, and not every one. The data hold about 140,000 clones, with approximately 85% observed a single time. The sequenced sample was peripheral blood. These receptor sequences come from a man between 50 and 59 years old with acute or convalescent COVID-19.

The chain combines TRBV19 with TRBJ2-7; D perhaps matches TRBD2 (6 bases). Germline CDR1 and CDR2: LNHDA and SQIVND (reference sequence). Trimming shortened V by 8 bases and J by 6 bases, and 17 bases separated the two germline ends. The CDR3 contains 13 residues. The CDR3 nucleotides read TGTGCCAGTGCCGTGGGCTCCGGGGGCGAGCAGTACTTC. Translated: CASAVGSGGEQYF.

The CDR3 spells CASSLRQAYEQYF. For the CDR3, the DNA is TGTGCCAGCTCACTTCGACAGGCCTACGAGCAGTACTTC. This chain uses TRBV18 with TRBJ2-7; possibly TRBD1 for D (6 bases). The CDR3 has 13 residues. The germline V and J ends were trimmed by 4 bases and 2 bases, with 9 bases remaining between them. Germline V lookup: CDR1 KGHSH, CDR2 LQKENI.

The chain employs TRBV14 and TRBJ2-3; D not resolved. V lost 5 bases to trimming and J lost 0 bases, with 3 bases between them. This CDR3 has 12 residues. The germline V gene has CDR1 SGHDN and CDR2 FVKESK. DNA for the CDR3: TGTGCCAGCAGCGAGAGCACAGATACGCAGTATTTT. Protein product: CASSESTDTQYF. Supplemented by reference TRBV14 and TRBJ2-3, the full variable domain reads EAGVTQFPSHSVIEKGQTVTLRCDPISGHDNLYWYRRVMGKEIKFLLHFVKESKQDESGMPNNRFLAERTGGTYSTLKVQPAELEDSGVYFCASSESTDTQYFGPGTRLTVL.

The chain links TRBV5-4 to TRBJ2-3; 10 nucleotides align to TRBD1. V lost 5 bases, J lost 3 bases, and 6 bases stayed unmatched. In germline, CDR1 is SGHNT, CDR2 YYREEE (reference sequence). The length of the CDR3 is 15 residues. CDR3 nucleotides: TGTGCCAGCAGTTCGGACAGGGGGAGTACAGATACGCAGTATTTT. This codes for CASSSDRGSTDTQYF.

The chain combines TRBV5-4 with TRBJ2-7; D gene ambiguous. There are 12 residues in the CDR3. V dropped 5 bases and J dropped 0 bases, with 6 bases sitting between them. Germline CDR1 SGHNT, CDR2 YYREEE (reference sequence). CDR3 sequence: CASSPSSYEQYF. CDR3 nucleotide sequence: TGTGCCAGCAGTCCGAGCTCCTACGAGCAGTACTTC.

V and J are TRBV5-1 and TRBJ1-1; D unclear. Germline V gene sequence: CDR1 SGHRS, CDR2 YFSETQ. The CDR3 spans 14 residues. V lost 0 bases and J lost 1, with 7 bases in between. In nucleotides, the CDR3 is TGCGCCAGCAGCTTGGGACGGGAGAACACTGAAGCTTTCTTT. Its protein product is CASSLGRENTEAFF.

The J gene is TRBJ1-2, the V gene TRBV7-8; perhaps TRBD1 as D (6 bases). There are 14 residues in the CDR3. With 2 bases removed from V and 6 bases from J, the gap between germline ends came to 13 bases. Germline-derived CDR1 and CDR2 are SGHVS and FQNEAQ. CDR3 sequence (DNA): TGTGCCAGCAGCTTAACGGGGGGCGCAGATGGCTACACCTTC. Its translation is CASSLTGGADGYTF.

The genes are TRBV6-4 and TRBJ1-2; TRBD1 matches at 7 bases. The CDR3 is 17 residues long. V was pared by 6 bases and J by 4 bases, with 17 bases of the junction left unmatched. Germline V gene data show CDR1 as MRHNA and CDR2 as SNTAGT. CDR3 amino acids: CASSPQLQGSGGYGYTF. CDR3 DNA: TGTGCCAGCAGCCCCCAGTTACAGGGGTCCGGTGGCTATGGCTACACCTTC.

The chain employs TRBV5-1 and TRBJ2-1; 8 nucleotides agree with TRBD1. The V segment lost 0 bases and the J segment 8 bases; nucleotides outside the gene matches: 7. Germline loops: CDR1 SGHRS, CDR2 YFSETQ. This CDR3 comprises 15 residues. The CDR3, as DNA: TGCGCCAGCAGCTTGGTTCTAGGACAGGGCTATGAGCAGTTCTTC. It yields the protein CASSLVLGQGYEQFF.

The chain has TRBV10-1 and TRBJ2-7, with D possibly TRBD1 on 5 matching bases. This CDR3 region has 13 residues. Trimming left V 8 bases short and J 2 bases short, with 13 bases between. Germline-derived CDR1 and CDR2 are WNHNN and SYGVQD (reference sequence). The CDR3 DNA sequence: TGCGCCAGCGCTCGGACACCAGCCTACGAGCAGTACTTC. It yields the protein CASARTPAYEQYF.

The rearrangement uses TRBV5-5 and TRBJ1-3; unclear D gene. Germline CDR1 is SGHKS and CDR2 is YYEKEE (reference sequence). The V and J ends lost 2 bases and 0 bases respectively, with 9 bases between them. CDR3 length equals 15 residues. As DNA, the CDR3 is TGTGCCAGCAGCTTTCTAGGCCTCTCTGGAAACACCATATATTTT. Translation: CASSFLGLSGNTIYF. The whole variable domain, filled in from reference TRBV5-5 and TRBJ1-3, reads DAGVTQSPTHLIKTRGQQVTLRCSPISGHKSVSWYQQVLGQGPQFIFQYYEKEERGRGNFPDRFSARQFPNYSSELNVNALLLGDSALYLCASSFLGLSGNTIYFGEGSWLTVV.

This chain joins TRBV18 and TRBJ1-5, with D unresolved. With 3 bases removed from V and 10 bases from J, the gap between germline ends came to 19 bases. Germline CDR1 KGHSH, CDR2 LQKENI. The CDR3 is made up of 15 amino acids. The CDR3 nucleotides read TGTGCCAGCTCACCCTCAGACCCACTACTTCAACCCCAGCATTTT. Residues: CASSPSDPLLQPQHF.